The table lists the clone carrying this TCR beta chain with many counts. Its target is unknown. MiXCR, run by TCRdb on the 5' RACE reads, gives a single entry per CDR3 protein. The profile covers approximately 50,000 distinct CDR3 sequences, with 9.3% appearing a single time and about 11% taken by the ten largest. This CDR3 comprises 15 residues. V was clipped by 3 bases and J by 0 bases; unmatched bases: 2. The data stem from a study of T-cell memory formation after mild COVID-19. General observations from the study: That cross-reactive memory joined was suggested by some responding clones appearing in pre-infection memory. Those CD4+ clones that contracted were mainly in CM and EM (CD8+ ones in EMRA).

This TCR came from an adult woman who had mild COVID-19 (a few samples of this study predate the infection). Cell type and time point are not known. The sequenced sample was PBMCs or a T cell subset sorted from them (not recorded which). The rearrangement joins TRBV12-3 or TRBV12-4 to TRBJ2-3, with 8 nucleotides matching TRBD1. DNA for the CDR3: TGTGCCAGCAGTTTCCGGGACAGGAGCACAGATACGCAGTATTTT. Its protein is CASSFRDRSTDTQYF.